The source of this T cell receptor (beta chain) is a study of ipilimumab plus nivolumab after autologous stem cell transplantation. From germline, CDR1 is SGHTA and CDR2 FQGNSA. With 5 bases removed from V and 8 bases from J, the gap between germline ends came to 12 bases. The CDR3 spans 13 residues. TCRdb's copy holds only in-frame clones and misses some; the assay was immunoSEQ multiplex PCR. In the table there are around 20,000 clones, under 75% of which are singletons. The chain has TRBV7-2 and TRBJ1-4; D remains ambiguous. The source of this sequence is a male donor with diffuse large B-cell lymphoma. The sequencing used PBMCs, collected in a trial of ipilimumab plus nivolumab as post-transplant consolidation. CDR3 in amino acids: CASSAGVGEKLFF. CDR3 nucleotides: TGTGCCAGCAGCGCCGGCGTAGGGGAAAAACTGTTTTTT.